This T cell receptor beta chain was identified in a study of cytomegalovirus exposure and HLA in healthy donors. Profiled with immunoSEQ multiplex PCR; TCRdb holds only in-frame clones, not every one. The sample yields approximately 44,000 clones, 88% seen once. The CDR3 runs 17 residues. Looked up from germline, CDR1 is KGHSH and CDR2 is LQKENI. Trimming removed 5 bases at V and 3 bases at J, with 23 bases between. The sequenced sample consisted of PBMCs. The chain employs TRBV18 and TRBJ2-7; TRBD1 is a possible D gene (6 bases). The receptor was isolated from a woman aged 30 to 39 in good health and CMV-seronegative. The CDR3 region has the DNA TGTGCCAGCTCATCGTTTTCGCGACAGGCCCGGGGCTACGAGCAGTACTTC. The encoded protein is CASSSFSRQARGYEQYF.